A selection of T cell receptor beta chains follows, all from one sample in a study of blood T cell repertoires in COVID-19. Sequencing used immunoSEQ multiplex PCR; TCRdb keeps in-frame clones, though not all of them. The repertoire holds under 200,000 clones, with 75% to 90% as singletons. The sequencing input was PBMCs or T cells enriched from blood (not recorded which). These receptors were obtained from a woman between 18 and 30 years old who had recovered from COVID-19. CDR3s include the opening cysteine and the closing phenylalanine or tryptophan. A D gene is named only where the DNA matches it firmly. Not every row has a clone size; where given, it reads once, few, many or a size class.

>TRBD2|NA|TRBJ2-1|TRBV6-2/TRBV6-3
TGTGCCAGCAGTTATGTGGCTAGCGGGGAGCAGTTCTTC
CASSYVASGEQFF
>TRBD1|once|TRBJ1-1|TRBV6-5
TGTGCCAGCAGTCGTTGGGACAGGGGAGGCACTGAAGCTTTCTTT
CASSRWDRGGTEAFF
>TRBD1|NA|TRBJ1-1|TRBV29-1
TGCAGCGTGACCCCTAGAACAGGGGGTTGGACTGAAGCTTTCTTT
CSVTPRTGGWTEAFF
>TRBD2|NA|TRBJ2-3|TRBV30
TGTGCCCAAAAAACAGTTCGTAGCGGGAACCAGTATTTT
CAQKTVRSGNQYF
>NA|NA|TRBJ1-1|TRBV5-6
TGTGCCAGCAGCTTAAGGGGAGGTGAAGCTTTCTTT
CASSLRGGEAFF
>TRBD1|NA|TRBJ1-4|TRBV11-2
TGTGCCAGCAGCCCGGGACAGGGTTTTGATGAAAAACTGTTTTTT
CASSPGQGFDEKLFF
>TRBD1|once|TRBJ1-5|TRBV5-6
TGTGCCAGCAGCTTGAAACAGGGGAGTAATCAGCCCCAGCATTTT
CASSLKQGSNQPQHF
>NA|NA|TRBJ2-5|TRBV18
TGTGCCAGCTCTATAGCGGAAGGCCAAGAGACCCAGTACTTC
CASSIAEGQETQYF
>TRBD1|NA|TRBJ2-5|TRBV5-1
TGCGCCAGCAGCAGATACAGGGGTCAGACCCAGTACTTC
CASSRYRGQTQYF
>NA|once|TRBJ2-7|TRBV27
TGTGCCAGCGAGCATTCCAGACAGGAATACGAGCAGTACTTC
CASEHSRQEYEQYF
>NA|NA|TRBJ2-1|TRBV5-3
TGTGCCAGAAGCTTGTTCGGGGAGTGTACTTACAATGAGCAGTTCTTC
CARSLFGECTYNEQFF
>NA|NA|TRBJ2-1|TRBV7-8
TGTGCCAGCAGCTTTAAGAGGGTCCCTAGATACAATGAGCAGTTCTTC
CASSFKRVPRYNEQFF
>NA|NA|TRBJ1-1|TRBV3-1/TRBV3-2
TGTGCCAGCAGCCAGGGACTCTGGAACACTGAAGCTTTCTTT
CASSQGLWNTEAFF
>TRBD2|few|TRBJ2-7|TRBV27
TGTGCCAGCAGTTTAATTCTAGCGGGAAGCTACGAGCAGTACTTC
CASSLILAGSYEQYF
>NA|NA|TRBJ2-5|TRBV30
TGTGCCTGGAGCTGGAGCGGGCAAGAGACCCAGTACTTC
CAWSWSGQETQYF
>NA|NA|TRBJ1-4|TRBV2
TGTGCCAGCAGTGAAAATGGACTTGGAAACGAAAAACTGTTTTTT
CASSENGLGNEKLFF
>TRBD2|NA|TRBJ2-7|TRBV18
TGTGCCAGCTCACCACCGGGACTAGCGGCCGCCTACGAGCAGTACTTC
CASSPPGLAAAYEQYF
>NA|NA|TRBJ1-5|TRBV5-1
TGCGCCAGCAGCTTGGAGGGAGGGGCCAATCAGCCCCAGCATTTT
CASSLEGGANQPQHF